A selection of T cell receptor beta chains follows, all from one sample in a study of spatial heterogeneity in lung cancer. Using its own MiXCR run on the 5' RACE reads, TCRdb lists one record per CDR3 protein. The sample has some 40,000 distinct CDR3 sequences; roughly 4.9% are singletons. The material sequenced was PBMCs, taken at surgery. Receptors were obtained from a female donor with early-stage non-small cell lung cancer. Both conserved end residues are part of each CDR3. A D gene is named only where the DNA matches it firmly. Clone size is shown for a subset of rows, as once, few, many or a class of expanded clone.

many	.	TRBV20-1	TRBJ1-2	CSARDPRANYGYTF	TGCAGTGCTAGAGATCCCAGGGCTAACTATGGCTACACCTTC
many	.	TRBV7-9	TRBJ1-1	CASSLGNVAFF	TGTGCCAGCAGCTTGGGTAATGTAGCTTTCTTT
few	TRBD1	TRBV7-7	TRBJ2-7	CASSKGQGDEQYF	TGTGCTAGCAGCAAAGGACAGGGTGACGAGCAGTACTTC
.	.	TRBV12-3/TRBV12-4	TRBJ1-5	CASSSRQVSNQPQHF	TGTGCCAGCAGTTCCAGACAGGTTAGCAATCAGCCCCAGCATTTT
many	.	TRBV9	TRBJ1-1	CASSVNGGEAFF	TGTGCCAGCAGCGTAAATGGCGGGGAAGCTTTCTTT
few	.	TRBV6-2/TRBV6-3	TRBJ1-5	CASSQIGRNQPQHF	TGTGCCAGCAGTCAGATCGGACGGAATCAGCCCCAGCATTTT
many	TRBD2	TRBV7-9	TRBJ2-5	CASSFSGAGAETQYF	TGTGCCAGCAGTTTTAGCGGGGCCGGGGCAGAGACCCAGTACTTC
few	TRBD1	TRBV5-1	TRBJ1-2	CASSSLRGLPREANYGYTF	TGCGCCAGCAGCAGTTTGAGGGGGCTGCCGCGGGAGGCTAACTATGGCTACACCTTC
many	TRBD1	TRBV19	TRBJ1-6	CASSARTGLNSPLHF	TGTGCCAGTAGTGCCCGGACAGGGTTGAATTCACCCCTCCACTTT
many	.	TRBV4-2	TRBJ2-7	CASSQDARGAYEQYF	TGTGCCAGCAGCCAAGATGCCAGGGGGGCCTACGAGCAGTACTTC
many	.	TRBV5-5	TRBJ2-2	CASSPWGQPYTGELFF	TGTGCCAGCAGCCCGTGGGGGCAACCTTACACCGGGGAGCTGTTTTTT
many	.	TRBV7-3	TRBJ2-7	CASSLGSTNEQYF	TGTGCCAGCAGCTTGGGCAGTACCAACGAGCAGTACTTC
many	.	TRBV11-2	TRBJ2-3	CASSLEHADTQYF	TGTGCCAGCAGCTTAGAACACGCAGATACGCAGTATTTT
.	.	TRBV11-2	TRBJ2-5	CASSSGVGPRETQYF	TGTGCCAGCAGCTCTGGGGTGGGGCCTCGAGAGACCCAGTACTTC
.	TRBD1	TRBV27	TRBJ2-7	CASSPSQGDRYYYEQYF	TGTGCCAGCAGTCCTTCTCAGGGGGACAGGTATTACTACGAGCAGTACTTC
many	.	TRBV28	TRBJ1-1	CASSLMLDMNTEAFF	TGTGCCAGCAGCCTCATGCTAGACATGAACACTGAAGCTTTCTTT
many	TRBD1	TRBV5-8	TRBJ1-1	CASSRRDRGSEAFF	TGTGCCAGCAGCCGTCGGGACAGGGGATCCGAAGCTTTCTTT
many	.	TRBV29-1	TRBJ1-2	CSVLTISYGYTF	TGCAGCGTGCTCACGATATCCTATGGCTACACCTTC
many	.	TRBV9	TRBJ2-5	CASSALGGTAQETQYF	TGTGCCAGCAGCGCCCTGGGGGGGACAGCACAAGAGACCCAGTACTTC
many	TRBD1	TRBV19	TRBJ1-5	CAAGTGRQPQHF	TGTGCCGCGGGGACAGGGAGGCAGCCCCAGCATTTT
many	TRBD1	TRBV7-2	TRBJ1-6	CASSGTGVRGNSPLHF	TGTGCCAGCAGCGGTACAGGGGTAAGGGGAAATTCACCCCTCCACTTT
many	.	TRBV6-2/TRBV6-3	TRBJ2-5	CASSPDEKGTQYF	TGTGCCAGCAGCCCCGACGAAAAGGGGACCCAGTACTTC
.	.	TRBV5-1	TRBJ2-4	CASSLEQGAKNIQYF	TGCGCCAGCAGCCTGGAACAGGGAGCCAAAAACATTCAGTACTTC
once	TRBD2	TRBV5-4	TRBJ2-5	CASSLLASETQYF	TGTGCCAGCAGCTTACTAGCGTCCGAGACCCAGTACTTC
many	.	TRBV10-1	TRBJ2-7	CASSKGYSYEQYF	TGCGCCAGCAGCAAGGGTTACTCCTACGAGCAGTACTTC
few	TRBD2	TRBV20-1	TRBJ2-7	CSASPGLASSEQYF	TGCAGTGCTAGTCCGGGACTAGCTTCGTCCGAGCAGTACTTC
many	TRBD2	TRBV20-1	TRBJ2-1	CSARDFTGGYNEQFF	TGCAGTGCTAGAGATTTTACGGGAGGTTACAATGAGCAGTTCTTC
many	TRBD1	TRBV5-4	TRBJ2-7	CASSLLGQSSYEQYF	TGTGCCAGCAGCTTGTTGGGACAGAGCTCCTACGAGCAGTACTTC
medium-sized	.	TRBV9	TRBJ1-2	CASSPDRFANYGYTF	TGTGCCAGCAGCCCAGACAGATTTGCTAACTATGGCTACACCTTC
many	TRBD1	TRBV5-1	TRBJ2-7	CASSRRGQGASTSSYEQYF	TGCGCCAGCAGCCGCCGGGGACAGGGGGCTTCGACTAGCTCCTACGAGCAGTACTTC
many	.	TRBV24-1	TRBJ2-3	CATSGRDPTTDTQYF	TGTGCCACCAGTGGACGGGACCCGACGACAGATACGCAGTATTTT
few	.	TRBV18	TRBJ2-1	CASSRKGDNEQFF	TGTGCCAGCTCACGTAAGGGTGACAATGAGCAGTTCTTC
many	.	TRBV2	TRBJ2-1	CASNGGEHEQFF	TGTGCCAGCAACGGGGGTGAGCATGAGCAGTTCTTC
many	.	TRBV28	TRBJ2-5	CASSSLGETQYF	TGTGCCAGCAGTTCGCTTGGGGAGACCCAGTACTTC
many	.	TRBV5-6	TRBJ1-2	CASVRQDNYGYTF	TGTGCCAGCGTAAGACAGGATAACTATGGCTACACCTTC
few	.	TRBV6-5	TRBJ1-1	CASTRNGGLATEAFF	TGTGCCAGCACCCGAAACGGGGGGCTGGCCACTGAAGCTTTCTTT
many	.	TRBV4-3	TRBJ1-6	CASSQDSSYNSPLHF	TGCGCCAGCAGCCAAGACAGCTCCTATAATTCACCCCTCCACTTT
many	.	TRBV11-2	TRBJ1-1	CASSFGIRGGEAFF	TGTGCCAGCAGCTTCGGGATTAGGGGCGGGGAAGCTTTCTTT
many	.	TRBV5-1	TRBJ1-1	CASSLGPGIRHGGVNTEAFF	TGCGCCAGCAGCTTGGGACCAGGCATTCGCCACGGGGGGGTGAACACTGAAGCTTTCTTT
many	.	TRBV5-1	TRBJ2-3	CASSLAGASTDTQYF	TGCGCCAGCAGCTTGGCGGGCGCCAGCACAGATACGCAGTATTTT
few	.	TRBV20-1	TRBJ1-5	CSARKDNNQPQHF	TGCAGTGCTAGAAAGGACAACAATCAGCCCCAGCATTTT
many	TRBD2	TRBV9	TRBJ2-3	CASSLSGTSYTDTQYF	TGTGCCAGCAGCCTTTCTGGGACTAGCTACACAGATACGCAGTATTTT
many	TRBD1	TRBV5-1	TRBJ2-3	CASTKGAPTDTQYF	TGCGCCAGCACCAAGGGGGCGCCTACAGATACGCAGTATTTT
.	.	TRBV6-5	TRBJ2-7	CASSYSSRYYEQYF	TGTGCCAGCAGTTACTCGTCCAGGTACTACGAGCAGTACTTC
many	.	TRBV20-1	TRBJ1-5	CSARAVSPEGNQPQHF	TGCAGTGCTAGGGCGGTGAGCCCGGAAGGCAATCAGCCCCAGCATTTT
many	.	TRBV19	TRBJ1-4	CASIDSPTNEKLFF	TGTGCCAGTATCGACAGCCCAACTAATGAAAAACTGTTTTTT
many	TRBD1	TRBV5-1	TRBJ1-1	CASSRGQGAARGFNTEAFF	TGCGCCAGCAGCAGGGGACAGGGTGCCGCCAGGGGATTTAACACTGAAGCTTTCTTT
few	TRBD2	TRBV30	TRBJ2-7	CAWGGGNMNEQYF	TGTGCCTGGGGGGGAGGGAATATGAACGAGCAGTACTTC